This T cell receptor beta chain originates from a study of blood T cell repertoires in COVID-19. Background on the study: T cells, B-cell-depleted T cells, or PBMCs supplied cDNA or gDNA.

Clones were sequenced by immunoSEQ multiplex PCR, and TCRdb holds only the in-frame ones, with some missing. The table shows about 200,000 clones, with around four fifths occurring only once. The CDR3 loop spans 17 amino acids. Trimming shortened V by 5 bases and J by 0 bases, and 14 bases separated the two germline ends. The germline V gene encodes CDR1 SGHTA and CDR2 FQGTGA. The sequencing sample was made of peripheral blood. This sequence joins TRBV7-3 and TRBJ2-6; a weak D match, TRBD1 (6 bases). This receptor was identified in a man in his sixties with COVID-19, enrolled during active disease. The CDR3 is CASSIRGRNSGANVLTF. Here the CDR3 DNA reads TGTGCCAGCAGCATCAGGGGTAGGAACTCTGGGGCCAACGTCCTGACTTTC. The full variable domain, completed using reference TRBV7-3 and TRBJ2-6, is GAGVSQTPSNKVTEKGKYVELRCDPISGHTALYWYRQSLGQGPEFLIYFQGTGAADDSGLPNDRFFAVRPEGSVSTLKIQRTERGDSAVYLCASSIRGRNSGANVLTFGAGSRLTVL.